Listed here is a single T cell receptor beta chain. The entry originates in a study of regulatory T cells in long-lasting Graves disease. The time point denotes: newly diagnosed GD, antithyroid drugs for less than 3 months. Scientists built the TCR library using RNA that was extracted from PBMCs. Germline CDR1 is LNHDA and CDR2 is SQIVND (reference sequence). This CDR3 is 15 amino acids long. For TCR beta, libraries came from iRepertoire HTBI primers and Arm-PCR of CDR3 regions. From the multiplex PCR reads, TCRdb called clonotypes with MiXCR, one entry per CDR3 protein. The sample has about 620,000 distinct CDR3 sequences, about 15% seen once. In addition, the sample was reused for a study of T cells in Graves' hyperthyroidism and ophthalmopathy. That source adds: The HTBI primer set drove a first-round RT-PCR of the TCR CDR3.

The sequence was obtained from a young woman with Graves disease. This specimen was peripheral blood mononuclear cells (PBMCs), taken at new diagnosis, from a patient treated with antithyroid drugs. The J gene is TRBJ2-3, the V gene TRBV19; 14 bases map to TRBD2. The J call is uncertain, as TRBJ2-7 better fits the DNA end. The CDR3 nucleotides are TGTGCCACAGGGACTAGCGGGAGTGGTAATTACGAGCAGTACTTC. It translates to CATGTSGSGNYEQYF.